This T cell receptor beta chain was recovered during a study of CD8 T cells in ankylosing spondylitis. This clonotype has ten or more counts. The antigen remains undetermined. Study conclusions and caveats: Matched ankylosing spondylitis synovial fluid reportedly showed significant enrichment of disease-linked clones. It appeared that ankylosing spondylitis blood was characterized by a TCR beta motif of several highly homologous variants. In reactive arthritis synovial fluid and blood, some motif variants had been reported before.

Germline V gives CDR1 DFQATT, CDR2 SNEGSKA (reference sequence). V lost 4 bases and J lost 3; bases outside the gene matches: 4. This CDR3 comprises 14 residues. It was by quantitative 5'-RACE with molecular barcodes that TCR beta libraries were made. TCRdb re-called the 5' RACE reads through MiXCR, storing one row per CDR3 protein. The sample shows roughly 150,000 distinct CDR3 sequences, about a third of them seen only once. The rearrangement uses TRBV20-1 and TRBJ2-1, with 9 bases matching TRBD2. The sample comprised synovial fluid, either unsorted or a sorted T cell fraction (not recorded which). The clonotype was recovered from a male donor with ankylosing spondylitis. As DNA, the CDR3 is TGCAGTGCTAACCGACTAGCGGACTACAATGAGCAGTTCTTC. As protein: CSANRLADYNEQFF.